This T cell receptor (beta chain) was documented in a study of cytomegalovirus exposure and HLA in healthy donors. The PCR was carried out with 60 Vbeta primers and 13 Jbeta primers. Assay used: immunoSEQ multiplex PCR; TCRdb lists only in-frame clones, some missing. The sample lists around 130,000 clones; 70% to 85% were seen once. To note about this clone: As yet, its antigen is unknown.

CDR1 SGHTA and CDR2 FQGNSA come from the germline V gene. This CDR3 comprises 13 residues. V was clipped by 2 bases and J by 3 bases, with 7 bases between them. Study-wide points: Presence/absence analyses treated sequencing depth as roughly uniform across donors. DRB1 had the most TCR associations and HLA-C the fewest, a later analysis found, with rates varying by HLA locus. V- and J-gene trimming of TCR beta was linked (in a later analysis) to a missense DCLRE1C variant. Later work found most CMV-associated TCR beta chains apparently HLA-restricted.

V gene TRBV7-2 combines with J gene TRBJ2-5, with D uncertain. This TCR derives from a boy between 10 and 17 years old in good health and CMV-seronegative. Input material: PBMCs. The CDR3 is CASSLTMKETQYF. The CDR3 bases are TGTGCCAGCAGCTTAACTATGAAAGAGACCCAGTACTTC. Supplemented by reference TRBV7-2 and TRBJ2-5, the full variable domain reads GAGVSQSPSNKVTEKGKDVELRCDPISGHTALYWYRQSLGQGLEFLIYFQGNSAPDKSGLPSDRFSAERTGGSVSTLTIQRTQQEDSAVYLCASSLTMKETQYFGPGTRLLVL.